The following is a TCR beta chain sequence with its context. V was clipped by 5 bases and J by 3 bases, with 8 bases between them. The length of the CDR3 is 11 residues. The germline V gene has CDR1 GTSNPN and CDR2 SVGIG (reference sequence). Here immunoSEQ multiplex PCR was the method, and the copy in TCRdb shows in-frame clones only, minus some. This sample has about 120,000 clones, with roughly 88% found just once. The data were taken from a study of control samples from healthy donors and cancer patients. The chain carries TRBV30 and TRBJ2-7; D may be TRBD1 or TRBD2 (5 bases each). This receptor was taken from a man aged 35 to 55 in good health. Sequenced: blood. The CDR3 nucleotides are TGTGCCTGGGGGACCTTCTACGAGCAGTACTTC. Translated: CAWGTFYEQYF.